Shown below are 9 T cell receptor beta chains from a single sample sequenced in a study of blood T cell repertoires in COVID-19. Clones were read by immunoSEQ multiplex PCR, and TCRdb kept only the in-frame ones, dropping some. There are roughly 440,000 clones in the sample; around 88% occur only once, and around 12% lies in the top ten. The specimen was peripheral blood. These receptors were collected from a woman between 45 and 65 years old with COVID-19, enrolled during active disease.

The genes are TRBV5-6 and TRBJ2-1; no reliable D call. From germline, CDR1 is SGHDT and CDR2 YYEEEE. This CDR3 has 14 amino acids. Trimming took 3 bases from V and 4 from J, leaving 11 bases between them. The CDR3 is CASSSSAAYNEQFF. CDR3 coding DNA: TGTGCCAGCAGCTCGAGCGCGGCGTACAATGAGCAGTTCTTC. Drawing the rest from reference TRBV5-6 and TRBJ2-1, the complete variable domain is DAGVTQSPTHLIKTRGQQVTLRCSPKSGHDTVSWYQQALGQGPQFIFQYYEEEERQRGNFPDRFSGHQFPNYSSELNVNALLLGDSALYLCASSSSAAYNEQFFGPGTRLTVL.

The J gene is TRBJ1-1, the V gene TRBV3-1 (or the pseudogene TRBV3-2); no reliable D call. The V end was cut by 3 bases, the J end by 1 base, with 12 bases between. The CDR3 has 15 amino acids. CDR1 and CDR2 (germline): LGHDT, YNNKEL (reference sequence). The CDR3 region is CASSHLGGPNTEAFF. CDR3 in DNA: TGTGCCAGCAGCCATCTCGGAGGACCGAACACTGAAGCTTTCTTT.

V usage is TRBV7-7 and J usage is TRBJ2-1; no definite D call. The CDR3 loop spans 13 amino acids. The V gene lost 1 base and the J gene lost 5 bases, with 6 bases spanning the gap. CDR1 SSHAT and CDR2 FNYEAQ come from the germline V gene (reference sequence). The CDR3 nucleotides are TGTGCCAGCAGCTTAGGGCTTCACAATGAGCAGTTCTTC. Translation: CASSLGLHNEQFF.

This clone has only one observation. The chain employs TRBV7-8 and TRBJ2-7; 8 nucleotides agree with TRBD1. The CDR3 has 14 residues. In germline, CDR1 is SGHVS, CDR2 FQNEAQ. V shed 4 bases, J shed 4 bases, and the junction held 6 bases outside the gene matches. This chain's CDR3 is CASSSGGVNYEQYF. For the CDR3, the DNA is TGTGCCAGCAGCTCAGGGGGCGTTAATTACGAGCAGTACTTC.

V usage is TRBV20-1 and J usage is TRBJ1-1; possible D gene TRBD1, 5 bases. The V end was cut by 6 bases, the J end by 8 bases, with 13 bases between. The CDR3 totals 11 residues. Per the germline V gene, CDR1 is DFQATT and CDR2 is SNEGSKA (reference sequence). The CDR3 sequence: CSAYIQEEAFF. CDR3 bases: TGCAGTGCGTACATACAGGAGGAAGCTTTCTTT.

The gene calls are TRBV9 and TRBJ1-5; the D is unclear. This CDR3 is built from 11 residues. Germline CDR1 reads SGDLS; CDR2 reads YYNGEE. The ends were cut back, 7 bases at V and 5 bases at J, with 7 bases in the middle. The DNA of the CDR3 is TGTGCCAGCTCTGAGGATCAGCCCCAGCATTTT. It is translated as CASSEDQPQHF.

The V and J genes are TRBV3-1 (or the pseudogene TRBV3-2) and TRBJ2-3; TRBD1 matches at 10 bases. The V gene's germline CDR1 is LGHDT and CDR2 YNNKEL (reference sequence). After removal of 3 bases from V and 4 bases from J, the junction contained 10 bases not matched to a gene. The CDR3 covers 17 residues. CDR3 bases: TGTGCCAGCAGCCAGGGACTTATAGGGACAGGGGCAGATACGCAGTATTTT. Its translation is CASSQGLIGTGADTQYF.

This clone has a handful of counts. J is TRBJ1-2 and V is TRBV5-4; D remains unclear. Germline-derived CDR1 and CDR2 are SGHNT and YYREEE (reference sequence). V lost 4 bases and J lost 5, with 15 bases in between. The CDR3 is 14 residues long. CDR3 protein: CASSHLEGLYGYTF. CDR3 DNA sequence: TGTGCCAGCAGCCATCTGGAGGGTTTGTATGGCTACACCTTC.

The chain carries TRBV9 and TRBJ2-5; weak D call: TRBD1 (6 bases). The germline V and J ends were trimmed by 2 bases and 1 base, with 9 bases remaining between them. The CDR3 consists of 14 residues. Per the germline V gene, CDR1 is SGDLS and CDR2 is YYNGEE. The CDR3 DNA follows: TGTGCCAGCAGCGTTACAGGGTTCCAAGAGACCCAGTACTTC. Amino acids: CASSVTGFQETQYF.